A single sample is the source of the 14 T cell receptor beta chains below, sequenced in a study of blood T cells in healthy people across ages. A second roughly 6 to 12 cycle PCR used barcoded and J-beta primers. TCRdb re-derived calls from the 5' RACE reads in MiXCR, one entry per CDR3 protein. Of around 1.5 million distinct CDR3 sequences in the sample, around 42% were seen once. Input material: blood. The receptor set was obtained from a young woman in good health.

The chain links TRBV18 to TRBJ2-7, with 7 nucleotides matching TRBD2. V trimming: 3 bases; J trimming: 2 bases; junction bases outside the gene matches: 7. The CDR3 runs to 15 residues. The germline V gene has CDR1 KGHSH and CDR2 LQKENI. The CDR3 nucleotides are TGTGCCAGCTCACCGGCCGCTAGCGGAACCTACGAGCAGTACTTC. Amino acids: CASSPAASGTYEQYF.

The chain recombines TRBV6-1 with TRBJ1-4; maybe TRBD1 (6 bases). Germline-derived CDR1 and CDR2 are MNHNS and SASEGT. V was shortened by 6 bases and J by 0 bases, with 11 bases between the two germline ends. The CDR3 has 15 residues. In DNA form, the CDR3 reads TGTGCCAGCAGCCTACAGGGCCCAACTAATGAAAAACTGTTTTTT. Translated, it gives CASSLQGPTNEKLFF.

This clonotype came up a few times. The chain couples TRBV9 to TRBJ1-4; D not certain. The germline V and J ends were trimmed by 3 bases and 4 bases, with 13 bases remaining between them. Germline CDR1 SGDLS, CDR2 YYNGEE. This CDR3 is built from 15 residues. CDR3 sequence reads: CASSAGGLGNEKLFF. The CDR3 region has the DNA TGTGCCAGCAGCGCTGGCGGGTTGGGTAATGAAAAACTGTTTTTT.

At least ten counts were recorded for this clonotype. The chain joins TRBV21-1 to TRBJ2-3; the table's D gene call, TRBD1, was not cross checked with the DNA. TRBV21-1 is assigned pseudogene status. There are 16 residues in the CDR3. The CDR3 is CASSKEDSSVPDTQYF. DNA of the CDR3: TGTGCCAGCAGCAAAGAGGACTCCTCTGTCCCAGATACGCAGTATTTT.

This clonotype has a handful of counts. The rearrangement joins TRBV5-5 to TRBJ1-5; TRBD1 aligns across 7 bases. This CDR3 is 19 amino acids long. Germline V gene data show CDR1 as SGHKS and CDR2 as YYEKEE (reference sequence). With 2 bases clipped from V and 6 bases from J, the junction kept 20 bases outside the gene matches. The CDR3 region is CASSFLGLMPDRAGQPQHF. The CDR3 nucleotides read TGTGCCAGCAGCTTCCTGGGACTTATGCCCGACAGGGCAGGTCAGCCCCAGCATTTT.

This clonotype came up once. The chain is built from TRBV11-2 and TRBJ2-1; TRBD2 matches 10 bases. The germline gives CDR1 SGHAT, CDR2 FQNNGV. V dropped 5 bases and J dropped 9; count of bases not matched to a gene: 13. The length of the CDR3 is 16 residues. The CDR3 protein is CASSLGASGSSGEQFF. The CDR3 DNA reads TGTGCCAGCAGCCTCGGAGCTAGCGGGAGTTCCGGTGAGCAGTTCTTC.

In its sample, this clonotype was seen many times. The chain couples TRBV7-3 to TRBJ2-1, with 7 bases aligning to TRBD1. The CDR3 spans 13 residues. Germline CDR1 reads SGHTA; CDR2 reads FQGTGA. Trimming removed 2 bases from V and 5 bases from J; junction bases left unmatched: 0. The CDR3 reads CASSLDRDNEQFF. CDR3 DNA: TGTGCCAGCAGCTTAGACAGGGACAATGAGCAGTTCTTC.

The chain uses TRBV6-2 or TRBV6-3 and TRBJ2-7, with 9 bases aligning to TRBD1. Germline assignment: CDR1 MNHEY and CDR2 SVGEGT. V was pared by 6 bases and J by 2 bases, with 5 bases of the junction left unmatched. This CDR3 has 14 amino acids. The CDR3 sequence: CASRGTGPAYEQYF. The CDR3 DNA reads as TGTGCCAGCAGGGGGACAGGGCCTGCCTACGAGCAGTACTTC.

Here the CDR3 DNA reads TGTGCCAGCCCTCCTAGCGGGAACACCGGGGAGCTGTTTTTT. It encodes CASPPSGNTGELFF. The gene calls are TRBV2 and TRBJ2-2; 7 bases fit TRBD2. The CDR3 has 14 residues. V lost 8 bases and J lost 1; bases outside the gene matches: 4. CDR1 and CDR2 from the germline V gene are SNHLY and FYNNEI. The variable domain in full, with the rest retrieved from reference TRBV2 and TRBJ2-2, is EPEVTQTPSHQVTQMGQEVILRCVPISNHLYFYWYRQILGQKVEFLVSFYNNEISEKSEIFDDQFSVERPDGSNFTLKIRSTKLEDSAMYFCASPPSGNTGELFFGEGSRLTVL.

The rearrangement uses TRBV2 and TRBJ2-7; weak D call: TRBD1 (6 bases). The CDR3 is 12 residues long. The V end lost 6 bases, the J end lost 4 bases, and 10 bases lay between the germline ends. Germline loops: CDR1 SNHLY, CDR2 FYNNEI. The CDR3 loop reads CASRSRGYEQYF. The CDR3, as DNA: TGTGCCAGCAGGTCAAGGGGGTACGAGCAGTACTTC.

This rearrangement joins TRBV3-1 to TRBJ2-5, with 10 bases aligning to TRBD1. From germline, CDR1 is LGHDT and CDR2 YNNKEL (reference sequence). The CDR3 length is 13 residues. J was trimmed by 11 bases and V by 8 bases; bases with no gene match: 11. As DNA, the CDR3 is TGTGCCAGCGGGACAGGGGCTCCCAATGAGCAGTACTTC. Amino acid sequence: CASGTGAPNEQYF.

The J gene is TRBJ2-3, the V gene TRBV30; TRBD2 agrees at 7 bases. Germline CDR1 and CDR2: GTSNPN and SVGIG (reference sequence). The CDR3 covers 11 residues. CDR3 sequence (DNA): TGTGGACTAGCTAACTCTGATACGCAGTATTTT. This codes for CGLANSDTQYF.

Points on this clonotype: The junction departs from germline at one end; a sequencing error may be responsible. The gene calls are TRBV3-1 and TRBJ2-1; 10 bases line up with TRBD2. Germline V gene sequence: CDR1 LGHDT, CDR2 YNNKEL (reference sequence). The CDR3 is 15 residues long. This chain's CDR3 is CACSRLTSGTNEQFF. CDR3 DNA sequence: TGTGCCTGCAGCCGTCTCACTAGCGGGACTAATGAGCAGTTCTTC.

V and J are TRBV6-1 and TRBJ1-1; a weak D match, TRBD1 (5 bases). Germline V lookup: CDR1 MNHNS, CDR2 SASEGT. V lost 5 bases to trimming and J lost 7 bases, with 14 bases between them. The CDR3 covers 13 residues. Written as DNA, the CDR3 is TGTGCCAGCAGTAAATTAGGGGCTGATGAAGCTTTCTTT. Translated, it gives CASSKLGADEAFF.